This T cell receptor beta chain was recorded in a study of beta chain features in type 1 diabetes. What was sequenced were expressed TCRB transcripts, since all of the isolated RNA had been reverse transcribed. TCRdb's table, derived via immunoSEQ multiplex PCR, lists solely in-frame clones and lacks some. The repertoire holds over 650,000 clones, with about 14% as singletons. CDR1 SNHLY and CDR2 FYNNEI come from the germline V gene. V lost 1 base and J lost 0, with 7 bases in between. The CDR3 extends over 15 amino acids. Study-level points and caveats: TCRB CDR3s from Type 1 diabetes patients were moderately but significantly shorter in all four CD4+ subsets.

Comment on this clone: As yet, its antigen is unknown.

The sequencing input was naive CD4+ T cells from blood. The TCR comes from a man between 18 and 29 years old with type 1 diabetes. The gene calls are TRBV2 and TRBJ1-3; D gene uncertain. CDR3 nucleotides: TGTGCCAGCAGTGAAGGGACGCGCTCTGGAAACACCATATATTTT. Translation: CASSEGTRSGNTIYF. Full variable domain (outside the CDR3, taken from reference TRBV2 and TRBJ1-3): EPEVTQTPSHQVTQMGQEVILRCVPISNHLYFYWYRQILGQKVEFLVSFYNNEISEKSEIFDDQFSVERPDGSNFTLKIRSTKLEDSAMYFCASSEGTRSGNTIYFGEGSWLTVV.